The clone carrying this TCR beta chain has a handful of counts. This specimen belongs to a study of OX40 agonist ivuxolimab in advanced cancers. Overall study: Ivuxolimab, which is an agonistic anti-OX40 (CD134) antibody, was administered to the patients. Dose-escalation cases comprised hepatocellular carcinoma, melanoma, renal cell or head and neck cancer. Aged 23 to 79 with a mean of 60 years, they were less than 90% male.

The CDR3 has 16 amino acids. Per the germline V gene, CDR1 is LGHNA and CDR2 is YNFKEQ. The V and J ends lost 0 bases and 8 bases respectively, with 17 bases between them. TCRdb's copy holds only in-frame clones and misses some; the assay was immunoSEQ multiplex PCR. The sample carries thousands of clones, roughly 70% recorded once. The TCR was taken from an adult with an advanced solid tumor such as melanoma, head and neck, liver or kidney cancer. The chain uses TRBV4-2 and TRBJ2-1; possibly TRBD2 for D (6 bases). This material consisted of CD4+ or CD8+ T cells sorted from blood, taken in a trial of the OX40 agonist ivuxolimab. Written as DNA, the CDR3 is TGTGCCAGCAGCCAAGACCCCTGGGTAGCGGCCGATGAGCAGTTCTTC. Residues: CASSQDPWVAADEQFF.